This is a list of T cell receptor beta chains from one sample in a study of neoadjuvant nivolumab and ipilimumab in lung cancer. Produced via immunoSEQ multiplex PCR; TCRdb's table is partial and in-frame only. Of about 20,000 clones listed, under 80% are singletons. Sample: tumor tissue, taken after neoadjuvant nivolumab, alone or with ipilimumab, at or shortly before surgery. The receptors shown here come from an adult with non-small cell lung cancer. The CDR3 runs from the conserved cysteine through the conserved F or W. A D gene is named only where the DNA matches it firmly. For some rows the clone size is stated as once, few or many, or as a class when expanded; others skip it.

CDR3,DNA,length,V,size,D,J
CASSSQRMNTEAFF,TGTGCCAGCAGTTCACAGAGAATGAACACTGAAGCTTTCTTT,14,TRBV7-9,.,.,TRBJ1-1
CASSLPQGIDEQYF,TGTGCCAGCAGCTTGCCACAGGGCATTGACGAGCAGTACTTC,14,TRBV7-9,.,.,TRBJ2-7
CASSPMHVEMGYTF,TGTGCCAGCAGCCCGATGCATGTTGAGATGGGCTACACCTTC,14,TRBV5-6,.,.,TRBJ1-2
CASKSGLGSYNEQFF,TGTGCCAGCAAATCCGGGCTGGGCTCCTACAATGAGCAGTTCTTC,15,TRBV6-5,few,.,TRBJ2-1
CASSSGQTGNTIYF,TGCGCCAGCAGCTCGGGACAGACTGGAAACACCATATATTTT,14,TRBV5-1,.,TRBD1,TRBJ1-3
CASRTSGYNEQFF,TGTGCCAGCCGGACTAGCGGCTACAATGAGCAGTTCTTC,13,TRBV6-5,once,TRBD2,TRBJ2-1
CASSGLASTGELFF,TGTGCCAGCAGTGGCCTCGCGTCCACCGGGGAGCTGTTTTTT,14,TRBV6-1,.,.,TRBJ2-2
CASSLGGESYEQYF,TGCGCCAGCAGCTTGGGGGGGGAGAGCTACGAGCAGTACTTC,14,TRBV5-1,.,.,TRBJ2-7
CASSSGTVFYEQYF,TGCGCCAGCAGCTCGGGGACAGTCTTCTACGAGCAGTACTTC,14,TRBV5-1,.,TRBD1,TRBJ2-7
CASSLVALAGGKETQYF,TGTGCCAGCAGCTTAGTAGCACTAGCGGGAGGTAAAGAGACCCAGTACTTC,17,TRBV7-8,.,TRBD2,TRBJ2-5
CASSFGLAGGGTQYF,TGTGCCAGCAGTTTCGGACTAGCGGGAGGGGGGACCCAGTACTTC,15,TRBV27,once,TRBD2,TRBJ2-5
CASSQDLAGTRGYTF,TGTGCCAGCAGCCAAGATCTCGCTGGGACCAGGGGCTACACCTTC,15,TRBV14,medium-sized,.,TRBJ1-2
CASSLEPYRSETQYF,TGTGCCAGCAGCTTAGAACCCTATCGTTCGGAGACCCAGTACTTC,15,TRBV7-2,once,.,TRBJ2-5
CAISAGQGTDTQYF,TGTGCCATCAGCGCGGGACAGGGTACAGATACGCAGTATTTT,14,TRBV10-3,.,TRBD1,TRBJ2-3
CASRTGLGLGEQYF,TGTGCCAGCAGAACGGGACTAGGTTTGGGTGAGCAGTACTTC,14,TRBV27,.,TRBD2,TRBJ2-7
CASSPRISDEQYF,TGTGCCAGCTCACCACGCATTTCGGACGAGCAGTACTTC,13,TRBV18,.,.,TRBJ2-7
CASSSQERGGNTEAFF,TGTGCCAGCAGTTCCCAAGAGAGGGGAGGGAACACTGAAGCTTTCTTT,16,TRBV6-5,.,.,TRBJ1-1
CASSQGGPNTEAFF,TGTGCCAGCAGCCAAGGGGGACCGAACACTGAAGCTTTCTTT,14,TRBV4-2,.,.,TRBJ1-1
CASSLREGETQYF,TGTGCCAGCAGCTTGAGGGAGGGAGAGACCCAGTACTTC,13,TRBV5-6,.,TRBD2,TRBJ2-5
CSVDSSGYTF,TGCAGCGTTGACTCGTCCGGCTACACCTTC,10,TRBV29-1,few,.,TRBJ1-2
CASSPLGQSYEQYF,TGCGCCAGCAGCCCATTGGGACAGAGCTACGAGCAGTACTTC,14,TRBV5-1,few,TRBD1,TRBJ2-7
CSATGVGHEQYF,TGCAGCGCAACAGGGGTCGGCCACGAGCAGTACTTC,12,TRBV29-1,.,TRBD1,TRBJ2-7
CASGGVLRTEAFF,TGTGCCAGCGGGGGAGTTCTGCGCACTGAAGCTTTCTTT,13,TRBV27,.,.,TRBJ1-1
CASSERGGVLGNTEAFF,TGTGCCAGCAGCGAACGGGGAGGGGTACTTGGGAACACTGAAGCTTTCTTT,17,TRBV6-1,.,.,TRBJ1-1
CASRLNYGYTF,TGTGCCAGCAGATTAAACTATGGCTACACCTTC,11,TRBV7-9,.,.,TRBJ1-2
CASSSFPQLEAFF,TGTGCCAGCAGTTCCTTCCCCCAGCTTGAAGCTTTCTTT,13,TRBV28,.,.,TRBJ1-1
CASSLAGLAITNEQFF,TGTGCCAGCAGCTTAGCGGGACTAGCAATCACAAATGAGCAGTTCTTC,16,TRBV7-2,.,TRBD2,TRBJ2-1
CASSRLHGLADHYNEQFF,TGTGCCAGCAGTCGATTACACGGGCTAGCGGACCACTACAATGAGCAGTTCTTC,18,TRBV28,.,TRBD2,TRBJ2-1
CASSPGPGLERDEQFF,TGTGCCAGCAGCCCAGGACCGGGACTAGAAAGGGATGAGCAGTTCTTC,16,TRBV7-9,.,TRBD2,TRBJ2-1
CASIQRGEREKLFF,TGTGCCAGTATTCAGCGGGGTGAGCGTGAAAAACTGTTTTTT,14,TRBV19,.,.,TRBJ1-4
CSVDRSLSDNEQFF,TGCAGCGTTGACCGGAGTCTCTCCGACAATGAGCAGTTCTTC,14,TRBV29-1,.,.,TRBJ2-1
CSVRTGGRNEKLFF,TGCAGCGTCCGAACAGGGGGAAGGAATGAAAAACTGTTTTTT,14,TRBV29-1,.,TRBD1,TRBJ1-4
CASSPLASGGGSTDTQYF,TGTGCCAGCAGCCCGTTGGCGAGCGGGGGAGGGAGCACAGATACGCAGTATTTT,18,TRBV7-3,.,TRBD2,TRBJ2-3
CASSLGTAYEQYF,TGTGCCAGCAGCTTGGGGACAGCGTACGAGCAGTACTTC,13,TRBV11-1,few,TRBD1,TRBJ2-7
CASSLVAGKTQYF,TGTGCCAGCAGCTTAGTAGCCGGGAAGACCCAGTACTTC,13,TRBV7-9,.,.,TRBJ2-5
CASSGQSNYGYTF,TGTGCCAGCAGCGGACAGTCTAACTATGGCTACACCTTC,13,TRBV16,few,.,TRBJ1-2
CASSLARADTQYF,TGTGCCAGCAGCCTGGCAAGGGCAGATACGCAGTATTTT,13,TRBV11-2,.,.,TRBJ2-3
CASRGLGQGTNEQFF,TGCGCCAGCAGGGGCTTGGGACAGGGGACCAATGAGCAGTTCTTC,15,TRBV5-1,once,TRBD1,TRBJ2-1
CASARTGVNTEAFF,TGTGCCAGCGCGCGGACAGGAGTGAACACTGAAGCTTTCTTT,14,TRBV5-4,.,TRBD1,TRBJ1-1
CASSGDREGTQYF,TGTGCCAGCTCAGGCGACAGGGAGGGGACCCAGTACTTC,13,TRBV18,.,.,TRBJ2-5